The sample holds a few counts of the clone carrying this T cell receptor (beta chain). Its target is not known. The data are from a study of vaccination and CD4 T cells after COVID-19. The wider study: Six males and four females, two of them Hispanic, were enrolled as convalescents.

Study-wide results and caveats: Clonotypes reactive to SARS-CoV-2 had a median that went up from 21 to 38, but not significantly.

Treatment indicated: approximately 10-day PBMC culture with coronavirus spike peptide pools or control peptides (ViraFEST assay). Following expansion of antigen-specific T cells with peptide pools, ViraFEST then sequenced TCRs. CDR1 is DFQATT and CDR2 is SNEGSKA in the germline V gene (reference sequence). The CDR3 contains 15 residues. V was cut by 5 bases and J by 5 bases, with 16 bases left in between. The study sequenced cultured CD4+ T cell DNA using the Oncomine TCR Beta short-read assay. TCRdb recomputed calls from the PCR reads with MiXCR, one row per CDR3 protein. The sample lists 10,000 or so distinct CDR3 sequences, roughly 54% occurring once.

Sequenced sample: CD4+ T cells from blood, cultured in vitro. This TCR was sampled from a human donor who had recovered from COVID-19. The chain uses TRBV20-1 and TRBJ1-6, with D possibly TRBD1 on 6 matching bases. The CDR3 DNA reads TGCAGTGCTCCCGGGGCGGGACACCATAATTCACCCCTCCACTTT. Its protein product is CSAPGAGHHNSPLHF.